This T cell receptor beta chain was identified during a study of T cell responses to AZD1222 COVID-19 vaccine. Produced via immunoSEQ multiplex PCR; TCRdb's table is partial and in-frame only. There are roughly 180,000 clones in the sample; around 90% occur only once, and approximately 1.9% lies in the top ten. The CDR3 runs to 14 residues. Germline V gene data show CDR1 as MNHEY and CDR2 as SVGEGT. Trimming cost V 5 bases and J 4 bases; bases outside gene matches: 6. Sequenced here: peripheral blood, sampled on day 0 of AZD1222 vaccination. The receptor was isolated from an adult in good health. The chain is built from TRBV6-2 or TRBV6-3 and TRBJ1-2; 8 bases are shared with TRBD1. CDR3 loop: CASSLRQGTYGYTF. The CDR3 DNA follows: TGTGCCAGCAGTCTCCGACAGGGGACCTATGGCTACACCTTC.